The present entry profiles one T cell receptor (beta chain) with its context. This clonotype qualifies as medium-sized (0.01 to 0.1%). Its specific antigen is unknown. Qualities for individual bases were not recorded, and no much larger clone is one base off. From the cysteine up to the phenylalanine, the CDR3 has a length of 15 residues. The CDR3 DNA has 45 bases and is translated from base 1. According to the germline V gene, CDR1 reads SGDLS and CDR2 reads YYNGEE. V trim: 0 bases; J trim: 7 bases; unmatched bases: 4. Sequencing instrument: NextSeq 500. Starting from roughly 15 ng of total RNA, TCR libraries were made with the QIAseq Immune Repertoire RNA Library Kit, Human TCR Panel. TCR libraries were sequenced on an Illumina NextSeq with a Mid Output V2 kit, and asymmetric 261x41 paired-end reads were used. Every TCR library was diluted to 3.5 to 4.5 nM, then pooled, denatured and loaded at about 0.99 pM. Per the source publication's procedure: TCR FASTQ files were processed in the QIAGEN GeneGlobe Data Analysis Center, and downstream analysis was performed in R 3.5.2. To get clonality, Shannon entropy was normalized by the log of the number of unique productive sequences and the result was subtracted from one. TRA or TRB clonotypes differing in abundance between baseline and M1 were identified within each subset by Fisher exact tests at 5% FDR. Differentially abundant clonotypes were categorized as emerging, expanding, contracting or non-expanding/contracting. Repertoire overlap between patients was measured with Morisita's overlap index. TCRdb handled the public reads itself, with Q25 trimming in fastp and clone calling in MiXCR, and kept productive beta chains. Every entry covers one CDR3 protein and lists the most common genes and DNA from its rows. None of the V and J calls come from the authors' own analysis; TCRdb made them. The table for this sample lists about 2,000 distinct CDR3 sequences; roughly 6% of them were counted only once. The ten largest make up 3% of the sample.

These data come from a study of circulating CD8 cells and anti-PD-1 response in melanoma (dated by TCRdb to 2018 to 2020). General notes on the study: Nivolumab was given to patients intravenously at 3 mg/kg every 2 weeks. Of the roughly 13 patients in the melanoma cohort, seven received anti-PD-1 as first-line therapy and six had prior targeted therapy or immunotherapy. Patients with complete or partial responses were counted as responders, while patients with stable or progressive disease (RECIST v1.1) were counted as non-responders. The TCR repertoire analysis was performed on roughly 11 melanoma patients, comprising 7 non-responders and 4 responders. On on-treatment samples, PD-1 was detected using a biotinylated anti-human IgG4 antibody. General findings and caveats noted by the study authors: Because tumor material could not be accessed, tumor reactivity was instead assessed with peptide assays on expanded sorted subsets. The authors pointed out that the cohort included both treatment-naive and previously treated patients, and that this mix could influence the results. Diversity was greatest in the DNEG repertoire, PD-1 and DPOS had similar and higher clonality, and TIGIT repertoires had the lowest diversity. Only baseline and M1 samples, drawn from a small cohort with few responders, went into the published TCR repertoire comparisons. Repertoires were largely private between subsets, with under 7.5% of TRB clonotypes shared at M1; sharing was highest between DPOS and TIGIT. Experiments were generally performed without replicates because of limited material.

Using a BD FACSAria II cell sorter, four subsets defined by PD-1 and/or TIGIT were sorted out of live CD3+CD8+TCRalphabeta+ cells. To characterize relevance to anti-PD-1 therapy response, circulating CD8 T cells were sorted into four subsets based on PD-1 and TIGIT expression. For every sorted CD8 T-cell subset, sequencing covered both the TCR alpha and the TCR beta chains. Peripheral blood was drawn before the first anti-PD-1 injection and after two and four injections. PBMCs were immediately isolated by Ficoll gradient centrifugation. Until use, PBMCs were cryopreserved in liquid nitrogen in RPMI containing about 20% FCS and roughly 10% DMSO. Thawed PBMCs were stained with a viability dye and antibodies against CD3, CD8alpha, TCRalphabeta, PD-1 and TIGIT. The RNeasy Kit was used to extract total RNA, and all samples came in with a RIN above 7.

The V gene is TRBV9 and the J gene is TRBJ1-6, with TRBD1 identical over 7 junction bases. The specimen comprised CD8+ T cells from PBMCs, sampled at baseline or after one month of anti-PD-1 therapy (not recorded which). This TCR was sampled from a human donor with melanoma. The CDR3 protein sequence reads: CASSVAGGENSPLHF. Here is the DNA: TGTGCCAGCAGCGTAGCAGGGGGAGAGAATTCACCCCTCCACTTT.